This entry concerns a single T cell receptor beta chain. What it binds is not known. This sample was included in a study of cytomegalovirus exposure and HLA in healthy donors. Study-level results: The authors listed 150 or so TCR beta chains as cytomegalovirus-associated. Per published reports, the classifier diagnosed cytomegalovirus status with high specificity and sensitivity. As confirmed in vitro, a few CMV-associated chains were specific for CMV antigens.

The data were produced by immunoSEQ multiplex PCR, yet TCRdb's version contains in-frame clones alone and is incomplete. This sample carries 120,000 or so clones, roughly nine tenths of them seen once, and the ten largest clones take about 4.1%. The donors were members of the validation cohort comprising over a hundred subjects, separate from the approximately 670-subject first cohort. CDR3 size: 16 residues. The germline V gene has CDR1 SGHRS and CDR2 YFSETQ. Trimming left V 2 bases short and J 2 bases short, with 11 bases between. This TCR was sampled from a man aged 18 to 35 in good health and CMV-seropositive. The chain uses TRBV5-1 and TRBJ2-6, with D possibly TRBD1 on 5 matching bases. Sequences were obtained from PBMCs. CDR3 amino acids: CASSFPSGTGANVLTF. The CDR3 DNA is TGCGCCAGCAGCTTTCCTTCAGGGACTGGGGCCAACGTCCTGACTTTC. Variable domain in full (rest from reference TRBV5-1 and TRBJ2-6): KAGVTQTPRYLIKTRGQQVTLSCSPISGHRSVSWYQQTPGQGLQFLFEYFSETQRNKGNFPGRFSGRQFSNSRSEMNVSTLELGDSALYLCASSFPSGTGANVLTFGAGSRLTVL.